There are many counts of the clone carrying this TCR beta chain. The antigen is not known. Inclusion characteristics of ophthalmopathy patients comprised a Clinical Activity Score of at least 3, a NOSPECS grade of at least 4, and duration under 3 months. The PBMCs were taken from about 9.7 ml of fresh peripheral blood. From germline, CDR1 is MNHNS and CDR2 SASEGT. The CDR3 covers 15 residues. The ends lost 6 bases at V and 1 base at J; junction bases unmatched: 8. The sample comes from a study of T cells in Graves' hyperthyroidism and ophthalmopathy. Study results and caveats: Ophthalmopathy prediction by the model preceded onset by a median roughly 6 months.

TCR beta CDR3 regions were amplified from RNA. HTBI primers drove first-round RT-PCR of the TCR CDR3. Using its own MiXCR run on the multiplex PCR reads, TCRdb lists one record per CDR3 protein. The table lists 330,000 or so distinct CDR3 sequences, 15% to 20% of them singletons. Material: blood. This chain joins TRBV6-1 and TRBJ1-2, with TRBD1 matching 7 bases. The sequence was collected from a woman in her 40s with Graves' ophthalmopathy. The CDR3 sequence: CASSPGQVFNYGYTF. For the CDR3, the DNA is TGTGCCAGCAGCCCTGGACAGGTCTTTAACTATGGCTACACCTTC.